This passage covers 18 T cell receptor beta chains from one sample sequenced in a study of PD-1 blockade in classical Hodgkin lymphoma. Specified time point: cycle 4 day 1 (C4D1), after 6 weeks of nivolumab. Relapse was seen in all patients after autologous stem cell transplantation, and brentuximab vedotin exposure was variable. Magnetic negative selection of thawed PBMCs was the method by which CD4+ T cells were purified. Generated by immunoSEQ multiplex PCR, the TCRdb table keeps only in-frame clones and is missing some. The sample has 34,000 or so clones, roughly nine tenths seen once. Sample: CD4+ T cells from blood, taken before the fourth cycle of nivolumab. The receptors here all came from a human donor with classical Hodgkin lymphoma.

J is TRBJ2-5 and V is TRBV27; D is ambiguous. Germline V CDR1 and CDR2: MNHEY, SMNVEV (reference sequence). This CDR3 spans 12 amino acids. The ends were cut back, 3 bases at V and 5 bases at J, with 7 bases in the middle. CDR3 amino acids: CASSFSGETQYF. CDR3 nucleotide sequence: TGTGCCAGCAGTTTCAGTGGTGAGACCCAGTACTTC.

The chain employs TRBV28 and TRBJ1-2, with D perhaps matching TRBD1 (6 bases). The V gene's germline CDR1 is MDHEN and CDR2 SYDVKM. V lost 3 bases to trimming and J lost 3 bases, with 11 bases between them. The CDR3 is 14 residues long. The CDR3 bases are TGTGCCAGCAGTTTGGCCGGGGGCCACTATGGCTACACCTTC. Its translation is CASSLAGGHYGYTF.

The chain joins TRBV2 to TRBJ2-7, with 8 bases that match TRBD1. Trimming at V came to 10 bases and at J to 6 bases, leaving 11 bases not matched to a gene. The CDR3 contains 13 residues. CDR1 and CDR2 (germline): SNHLY, FYNNEI. CDR3 protein: CATRTGWRGEQYF. The DNA for the CDR3 is TGTGCCACCCGGACAGGGTGGAGAGGCGAGCAGTACTTC.

In its sample, this clone was seen once. The chain has TRBV10-2 and TRBJ2-1; TRBD2 matches 12 bases. There are 16 residues in the CDR3. Germline V gives CDR1 WSHSY, CDR2 SAAADI. J lost 7 bases, V lost 8 bases, and 12 bases had no gene match. The CDR3 sequence is CASLFRWTSGTNEQFF. The DNA for the CDR3 is TGCGCCAGCCTATTCCGTTGGACTAGCGGGACAAATGAGCAGTTCTTC.

This chain joins TRBV18 and TRBJ2-3; tentatively, D is TRBD1 (6 bases). The V gene's germline CDR1 is KGHSH and CDR2 LQKENI. With 4 bases removed from V and 2 bases from J, the gap between germline ends came to 19 bases. This CDR3 has 17 residues. CDR3 protein: CASSLLRDTESTDTQYF. CDR3 sequence (DNA): TGTGCCAGCTCACTGTTACGGGACACCGAATCCACAGATACGCAGTATTTT.

The chain couples TRBV6-6 to TRBJ2-1; no firm D call. The CDR3 loop spans 13 amino acids. Trimming took 0 bases from V and 6 from J, leaving 6 bases between them. The germline CDR1 and CDR2 sequences are MNHNY and SVGAGI (reference sequence). In DNA form, the CDR3 reads TGTGCCAGCAGTTACTCAGATGTCAATGAGCAGTTCTTC. This translates into CASSYSDVNEQFF.

This rearrangement joins TRBV7-9 to TRBJ2-1; 7 nucleotides line up with TRBD2. The CDR3 totals 14 residues. V lost 5 bases to trimming and J lost 4 bases; unmatched junction nucleotides: 5. CDR1 and CDR2 from the germline V gene are SEHNR and FQNEAQ (reference sequence). CDR3 region: CASSRSGDYNEQFF. CDR3 coding DNA: TGTGCCAGCAGCCGAAGCGGGGATTACAATGAGCAGTTCTTC.

This clone appeared a single time. The chain joins TRBV30 to TRBJ2-5; the D gene is possibly TRBD1 (5 bases). This CDR3 is built from 13 residues. Trimming pared 0 bases from V and 2 bases from J, leaving 7 bases between. Germline V gene data show CDR1 as GTSNPN and CDR2 as SVGIG (reference sequence). CDR3 loop: CAWSVDRQETQYF. In DNA, the CDR3 is TGTGCCTGGAGTGTTGACAGACAAGAGACCCAGTACTTC.

The J gene is TRBJ2-3, the V gene TRBV30; 8 nucleotides agree with TRBD2. In germline, CDR1 is GTSNPN, CDR2 SVGIG (reference sequence). V gave up 6 bases and J gave up 0 bases; unmatched junction bases: 5. This CDR3 is 14 amino acids long. DNA for the CDR3: TGTGCCTGCTTAGCGGGGCAAAGCACAGATACGCAGTATTTT. It specifies CACLAGQSTDTQYF.

This rearrangement joins TRBV11-2 to TRBJ2-1; 8 bases align to TRBD2. Germline V CDR1 and CDR2: SGHAT, FQNNGV. The CDR3 runs 16 residues. V lost 5 bases, J lost 8 bases, and 14 bases stayed unmatched. In DNA form, the CDR3 reads TGTGCCAGCAGCCCACCCGGGACTAGGAGATACGATGAGCAGTTCTTC. Its protein product is CASSPPGTRRYDEQFF.

The V and J genes are TRBV30 and TRBJ2-7; D is perhaps TRBD1 (5 bases). Germline CDR1 and CDR2: GTSNPN and SVGIG (reference sequence). The V end lost 2 bases, the J end lost 2 bases, and 7 bases lay between the germline ends. The CDR3 consists of 12 residues. CDR3 residues: CAWSQGTYEQYF. In DNA form, the CDR3 reads TGTGCCTGGAGTCAGGGAACCTACGAGCAGTACTTC. Combining the CDR3 with reference TRBV30 and TRBJ2-7 gives the whole variable domain SQTIHQWPATLVQPVGSPLSLECTVEGTSNPNLYWYRQAAGRGLQLLFYSVGIGQISSEVPQNLSASRPQDRQFILSSKKLLLSDSGFYLCAWSQGTYEQYFGPGTRLTVT.

This chain connects TRBV27 to TRBJ2-5; possible D gene TRBD2, 5 bases. V lost 0 bases and J lost 6, with 20 bases in between. Germline V gives CDR1 MNHEY, CDR2 SMNVEV (reference sequence). The CDR3 runs 17 residues. CDR3 bases: TGTGCCAGCAGTTTATCAGCTGTTGGAGGTCGCCTGAAGACCCAGTACTTC. Translating it yields CASSLSAVGGRLKTQYF.

The chain has TRBV5-1 and TRBJ2-5, with D possibly matching TRBD1 (6 bases). The V gene's germline CDR1 is SGHRS and CDR2 YFSETQ. Deletions cut 4 bases from V and 2 bases from J, with 18 bases between. This CDR3 has 16 amino acids. The CDR3 DNA follows: TGCGCCAGCAGCCCGAACAGGGTAATAGAACAAGAGACCCAGTACTTC. Translated, it gives CASSPNRVIEQETQYF.

The chain uses TRBV30 and TRBJ2-5; 12 nucleotides align to TRBD2. CDR1 is GTSNPN and CDR2 is SVGIG in the germline V gene (reference sequence). The J segment lost 0 bases and the V segment lost 4 bases, leaving 9 bases of the junction unmatched. The length of the CDR3 is 17 residues. The CDR3 DNA sequence: TGTGCCTGGACTGGACTAGCGGGAAGAGGGTACCAAGAGACCCAGTACTTC. This codes for CAWTGLAGRGYQETQYF.

This clone was observed a handful of times. The chain couples TRBV27 to TRBJ1-4; D may be TRBD1 (5 bases). The V gene's germline CDR1 is MNHEY and CDR2 SMNVEV (reference sequence). The CDR3 is made up of 15 amino acids. Trimming stripped 3 bases from V and 0 bases from J, with 8 bases between. CDR3 coding DNA: TGTGCCAGCAGTTTGGGGCTCGCAACTAATGAAAAACTGTTTTTT. Translating it yields CASSLGLATNEKLFF.

The chain links TRBV7-6 to TRBJ1-2; D gene ambiguous. The CDR3 covers 13 residues. From germline, CDR1 is SGHVS and CDR2 FNYEAQ. V lost 5 bases and J 0 bases, leaving 7 bases between the germline ends. Here the CDR3 DNA reads TGTGCCAGCAGCCCTACAGCTAACTATGGCTACACCTTC. This translates into CASSPTANYGYTF.

V gene TRBV5-1 combines with J gene TRBJ1-3; a weak D match, TRBD1 (6 bases). Per germline, CDR1 SGHRS and CDR2 YFSETQ. V dropped 1 base and J dropped 3 bases, with 8 bases sitting between them. The CDR3 extends over 14 amino acids. This CDR3 is CASSLTGLGNTIYF. The CDR3 region has the DNA TGCGCCAGCAGCTTGACAGGGCTTGGAAACACCATATATTTT.

As for this clone: Distinct nucleotide sequences in the sample also encode this CDR3. The chain couples TRBV9 to TRBJ1-2; D is possibly TRBD1 (6 bases). V lost 0 bases, J lost 6 bases, and 9 bases lay in between. CDR1 is SGDLS and CDR2 is YYNGEE in the germline V gene. This CDR3 spans 13 amino acids. For the CDR3, the DNA is TGTGCCAGCAGCGTAGGAGGGGGGGATGGCTACACCTTC. Residues: CASSVGGGDGYTF.